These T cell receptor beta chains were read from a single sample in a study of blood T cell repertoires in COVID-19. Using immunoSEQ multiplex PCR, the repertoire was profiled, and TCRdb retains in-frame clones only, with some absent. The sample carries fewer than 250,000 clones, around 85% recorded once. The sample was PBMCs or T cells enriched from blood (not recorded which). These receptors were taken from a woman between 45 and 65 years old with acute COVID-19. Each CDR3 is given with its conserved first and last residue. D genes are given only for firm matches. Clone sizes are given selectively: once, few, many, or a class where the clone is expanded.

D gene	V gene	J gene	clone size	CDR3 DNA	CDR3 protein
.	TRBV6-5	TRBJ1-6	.	TGTGCCAGCAGTTTGGCAGGGCCGGATTCACCCCTCCACTTT	CASSLAGPDSPLHF
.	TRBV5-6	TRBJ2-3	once	TGTGCCAGCAGCTTTAGGTCAGGGGTCCCAAGTTACACAGATACGCAGTATTTT	CASSFRSGVPSYTDTQYF
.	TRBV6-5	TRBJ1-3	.	TGTGCCAGCAGCTTTACTCCGCTCAGGGGAAACACCATATATTTT	CASSFTPLRGNTIYF
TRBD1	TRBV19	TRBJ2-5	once	TGTGCCAGTAGTTCCGGGACAGGGGGAGAGACCCAGTACTTC	CASSSGTGGETQYF
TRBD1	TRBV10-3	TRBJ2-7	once	TGTGCCATCAGTGAAAGACAGGGCTACGAGCAGTACTTC	CAISERQGYEQYF
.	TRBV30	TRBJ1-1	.	TGTGCCTGGTCGACAGACCCGAACACTGAAGCTTTCTTT	CAWSTDPNTEAFF
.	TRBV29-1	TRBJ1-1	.	TGCAGCGTTGCCCAAAGACAGGACTGGGCTTTCTTT	CSVAQRQDWAFF
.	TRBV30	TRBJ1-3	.	TGTGCAGGCGGTGAGGGTGGAAACACCATATATTTT	CAGGEGGNTIYF
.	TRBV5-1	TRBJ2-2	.	TGCGCCAGCTCGACAGGATTAGGCGACACCGGGGAGCTGTTTTTT	CASSTGLGDTGELFF
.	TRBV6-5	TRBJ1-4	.	TGTGCCAGCAGGGGGCGCGATTCCGAAAAACTGTTTTTT	CASRGRDSEKLFF
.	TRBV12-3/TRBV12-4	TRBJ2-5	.	TGTGCCAGCGGACAAGAAGGCGAGACCCAGTACTTC	CASGQEGETQYF
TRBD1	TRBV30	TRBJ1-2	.	TGTGCCTGGAGGTCGACAGGGCCTTATGGCTACACCTTC	CAWRSTGPYGYTF
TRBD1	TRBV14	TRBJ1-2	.	TGTGCCAGCAGCCCCAGACAGGGGGCGAACTATGGCTACACCTTC	CASSPRQGANYGYTF
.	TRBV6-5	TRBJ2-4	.	TGTGCCAGCAGCCCCGACTGGGTCCAGGGCATTCAGTACTTC	CASSPDWVQGIQYF
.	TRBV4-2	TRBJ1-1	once	TGTGCCAGCAGCCAAGACCCAGGAGGAGAAACTGAAGCTTTCTTT	CASSQDPGGETEAFF
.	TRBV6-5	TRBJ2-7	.	TGTGCCAGCAGCAAAGAGGATGGCTACGAGCAGTACTTC	CASSKEDGYEQYF
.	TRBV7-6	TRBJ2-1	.	TGTGCCAGCAGCCCGTCGGAGGTCTCCTACAATGAGCAGTTCTTC	CASSPSEVSYNEQFF
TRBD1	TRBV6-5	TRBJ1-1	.	TGTGCCAGCAGACGACAGGGTATCACTGAAGCTTTCTTT	CASRRQGITEAFF
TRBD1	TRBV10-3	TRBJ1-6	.	TGTGCCATCAAACCGACAGGGGGCGATTCACCCCTCCACTTT	CAIKPTGGDSPLHF
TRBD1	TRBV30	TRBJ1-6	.	TGTGCCTGGAGTTCGGACAGGGGAAGTTCACCCCTCCACTTT	CAWSSDRGSSPLHF
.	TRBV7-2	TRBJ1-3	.	TGTGCCAGCAGCACGAGGGCGGATTACTCTGGAAACACCATATATTTT	CASSTRADYSGNTIYF
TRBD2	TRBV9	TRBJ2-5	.	TGTGCCAGCAGCCTCGGGACTAGCGGGGGCCAAGAGACCCAGTACTTC	CASSLGTSGGQETQYF
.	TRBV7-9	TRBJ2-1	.	TGTGCCAGCAGCCGCAGGGGGGATGAGCAGTTCTTC	CASSRRGDEQFF
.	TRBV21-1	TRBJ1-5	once	TGTGCGATAGCTGGGACAGAATATAGCAATCAGCCCCAGCATTTT	CAIAGTEYSNQPQHF
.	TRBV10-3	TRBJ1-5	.	TGTGCCATCAGCGGAGGGGGCAATCAGCCCCAGCATTTT	CAISGGGNQPQHF
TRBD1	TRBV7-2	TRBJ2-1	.	TGTGCCAGCAGCTTATCACAGGGGTCGTTCAATGAGCAGTTCTTC	CASSLSQGSFNEQFF
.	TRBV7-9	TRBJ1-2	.	TGTGCCAGCAGCCGGGATAAACCCTATGGCTACACCTTC	CASSRDKPYGYTF
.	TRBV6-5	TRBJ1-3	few	TGTGCCAGCAGTAGGGACGTCGGACAGGGAAACACCATATATTTT	CASSRDVGQGNTIYF
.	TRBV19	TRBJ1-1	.	TGTGCCAGTAGTCCAAAAAGGGGGACCCCTGAAGCTTTCTTT	CASSPKRGTPEAFF
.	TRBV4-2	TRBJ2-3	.	TGTGCCAGCAGCCAAGTAAACAGGCCCTCACAAGATACGCAGTATTTT	CASSQVNRPSQDTQYF
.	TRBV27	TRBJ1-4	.	TGTGCCAGCAGTTTATCCGGGAGTGAAAAACTGTTTTTT	CASSLSGSEKLFF
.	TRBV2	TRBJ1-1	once	TGTGCCAGTTTGACAGGCCTCCGACGGCTGAACACTGAAGCTTTCTTT	CASLTGLRRLNTEAFF